This TCR beta chain was observed in a study of shared clonotypes between healthy human individuals. The naive CD8 fraction comprised CD45RO-negative cells positively selected for CCR7 and excluded terminally differentiated effector memory CD45RA+ cells. Per the germline V gene, CDR1 is LNHDA and CDR2 is SQIVND (reference sequence). V lost 0 bases and J lost 2; bases outside the gene matches: 7. This CDR3 has 17 amino acids. The data were produced by immunoSEQ multiplex PCR, yet TCRdb's version contains in-frame clones alone and is incomplete. Among millions of clones, roughly 91% were seen once, and the ten largest hold roughly 1.8%.

This TCR came from a man younger than 30 in good health. Some clones in this sample may be carry-over from other donors' samples. Sequenced material: naive CD8+ T cells from PBMCs. The chain joins TRBV19 to TRBJ2-3, with 8 bases that match TRBD2. Here the CDR3 DNA reads TGTGCCAGTAGTATAGATCGAATAGCGGGATTCACAGATACGCAGTATTTT. This gives the protein CASSIDRIAGFTDTQYF.